The 10 T cell receptor beta chains presented below share a single source sample, sequenced in a study of T cell repertoires in cytomegalovirus infection. TCRdb called the reads again in MiXCR, with one record for every CDR3 protein. The sample includes some 940,000 distinct CDR3 sequences, around 31% of them seen just once. These receptors lack a known antigen. Source: cultured CD8+ T cells from PBMCs, taken from culture after CMV antigen stimulation. All receptors derive from a human donor in good health (CMV status not recorded). Some clones in this sample may be carry-over from other donors' samples.

There are a few counts of this clonotype. This rearrangement joins TRBV10-3 to TRBJ2-3, with 9 nucleotides matching TRBD2. Germline CDR1 reads ENHRY; CDR2 reads SYGVKD. The CDR3 runs 16 residues. Trimming at V came to 5 bases and at J to 0 bases, leaving 6 bases not matched to a gene. The chain's CDR3 is CAISTGTSRSTDTQYF. CDR3 nucleotide sequence: TGTGCCATCAGTACCGGGACTAGCAGGAGCACAGATACGCAGTATTTT.

V usage is TRBV29-1 and J usage is TRBJ2-2; 8 bases agree with TRBD2. Germline assignment: CDR1 SQVTM and CDR2 ANQGSEA. V dropped 7 bases and J dropped 9; count of bases not matched to a gene: 10. This CDR3 spans 13 amino acids. The CDR3 protein is CSAHGGAERELFF. The CDR3 DNA is TGCAGCGCCCACGGGGGGGCAGAGAGGGAGCTGTTTTTT.

The gene calls are TRBV20-1 and TRBJ1-5; 7 nucleotides match TRBD1. The CDR3 extends over 13 amino acids. Germline V gene data show CDR1 as DFQATT and CDR2 as SNEGSKA (reference sequence). J lost 2 bases, V lost 6 bases, and 4 bases had no gene match. As DNA, the CDR3 is TGCAGTGCGCCCGACAGGGGCAATCAGCCCCAGCATTTT. Its protein product is CSAPDRGNQPQHF.

This clonotype has a handful of counts. The chain recombines TRBV4-1 with TRBJ1-2, with D perhaps TRBD1 (5 bases). This CDR3 spans 17 amino acids. Germline CDR1 reads MGHRA; CDR2 reads YSYEKL. V lost 0 bases, J lost 4 bases, and 18 bases lay in between. CDR3 bases: TGCGCCAGCAGCCAAGAAATCGGGGAGGACGGGGGCTATGGCTACACCTTC. Amino acids: CASSQEIGEDGGYGYTF.

The chain couples TRBV27 to TRBJ1-6, with a weak D call TRBD1 (5 bases). V lost 5 bases to trimming and J lost 13 bases, with 15 bases between them. The CDR3 has 13 residues. Germline lookup yields CDR1 MNHEY and CDR2 SMNVEV (reference sequence). CDR3 sequence: CASSTGPTGPLHF. The CDR3 DNA is TGTGCCAGCAGTACGGGACCAACGGGCCCCCTCCACTTT.

The rearrangement uses TRBV27 and TRBJ1-2; a weak D match, TRBD1 (5 bases). The ends were cut back, 8 bases at V and 3 bases at J, with 10 bases in the middle. Germline lookup yields CDR1 MNHEY and CDR2 SMNVEV (reference sequence). This CDR3 region has 12 residues. The CDR3, as DNA: TGTGCCAGCGCAGGGCCGGACTATGGCTACACCTTC. Translated: CASAGPDYGYTF.

The chain couples TRBV6-8 to TRBJ2-2; 12 bases align to TRBD2. Losses at the gene ends were 0 bases for V and 3 bases for J; bases not matched to a gene: 11. Germline CDR1 reads MNHGY; CDR2 reads SAAAGT. The CDR3 length is 20 residues. CDR3 sequence: CASSYSRLAGGPVDTGELFF. DNA for the CDR3: TGTGCCAGCAGTTACTCGAGGCTAGCGGGGGGGCCTGTTGACACCGGGGAGCTGTTTTTT.

This clonotype has only a few counts. The chain joins TRBV20-1 to TRBJ2-1, with TRBD1 matching 7 bases. Trimming took 3 bases from V and 6 from J; bases not matched to a gene: 14. Germline assignment: CDR1 DFQATT and CDR2 SNEGSKA (reference sequence). The CDR3 is made up of 16 amino acids. As DNA, the CDR3 is TGCAGTGCTAGCCCTTTTGACAGGGCCCCCTCCAATGAGCAGTTCTTC. The encoded protein is CSASPFDRAPSNEQFF.

The chain has TRBV24-1 and TRBJ2-3, with 8 bases identical to TRBD2. The CDR3 runs 16 residues. Germline V gene sequence: CDR1 KGHDR, CDR2 SFDVKD. The junction had 4 bases not matched to a gene; V was cut back by 3 bases and J by 0 bases. DNA for the CDR3: TGTGCCACCAGTGATCTTAGCGGGGTTAGCACAGATACGCAGTATTTT. Its translation: CATSDLSGVSTDTQYF.

This sequence joins TRBV12-3 or TRBV12-4 and TRBJ2-1; no firm D call. Trimming took off 7 bases at V and 4 bases at J, with 11 bases between the two ends. The CDR3 consists of 13 residues. The CDR3 region is CASTHEPYNEQFF. DNA of the CDR3: TGTGCCAGCACCCACGAGCCATACAATGAGCAGTTCTTC.